The clone carrying this TCR beta chain was detected once. No antigen is known for it. This record belongs to a study of shared clonotypes between healthy human individuals. Naive CD8 cells comprised CD45RO-negative, CCR7-positively selected cells, excluding terminally differentiated effector memory CD45RA+ cells. All participating donors were Caucasian adults from Nashville, Tennessee. Broader study findings: Generation of non-shared clonotypes was less probable than generation of clonotypes shared by all four donors. Estimated clonotype richness was generally higher in naive than memory subsets.

Repertoires were generated with immunoSEQ multiplex PCR, while TCRdb's copy carries only in-frame clones and drops some. Seen here are hundreds of thousands of clones, 90% to 97% observed once, and the top ten hold 0.095% to 0.13%. Source material: naive CD8+ T cells sorted from blood. The clonotype was recovered from a woman in her 30s in good health.

Written as DNA, the CDR3 is TGTGCCAGTAGGGCCCCGGGGGGTAAAGGCTACACCTTC. This sequence encodes CASRAPGGKGYTF. This rearrangement joins TRBV19 to TRBJ1-2; D perhaps matches TRBD1 (5 bases). Germline V gene sequence: CDR1 LNHDA, CDR2 SQIVND (reference sequence). This CDR3 region has 13 residues. V was pared by 6 bases and J by 8 bases, with 16 bases between.